The entry below gives a single TCR beta chain sequence along with its context. Its specificity is unknown. 5'RACE template switching built TCR beta cDNA with unique molecular identifiers. For each CDR3 protein, TCRdb gives one entry from its re-call of the 5' RACE reads, without DNA. The sample features a few hundred thousand distinct CDR3 sequences, with over 4% in its top ten. The CDR3 length is 17 residues. Germline lookup yields CDR1 KGHSH and CDR2 LQKENI. The entry originates in a study of T cells expressing NK-cell markers. Findings and caveats of the study: The dominant NKG2C+ clonotypes represented roughly 1.0-7.5% of CD8+ T cells in 6 or 7 donors.

Sequenced input: blood T cells: a sorted CD56 or NKG2C T cell subset, CD4+ or CD8+ T cells, or bulk PBMC T cells (not recorded which). The receptor's source is a man aged 18-75 years in good health. This rearrangement joins TRBV18 to TRBJ1-3; the TCRdb call, TRBD1, lacks DNA for checking. The CDR3 is CASSPKDRGQIGNTIYF.